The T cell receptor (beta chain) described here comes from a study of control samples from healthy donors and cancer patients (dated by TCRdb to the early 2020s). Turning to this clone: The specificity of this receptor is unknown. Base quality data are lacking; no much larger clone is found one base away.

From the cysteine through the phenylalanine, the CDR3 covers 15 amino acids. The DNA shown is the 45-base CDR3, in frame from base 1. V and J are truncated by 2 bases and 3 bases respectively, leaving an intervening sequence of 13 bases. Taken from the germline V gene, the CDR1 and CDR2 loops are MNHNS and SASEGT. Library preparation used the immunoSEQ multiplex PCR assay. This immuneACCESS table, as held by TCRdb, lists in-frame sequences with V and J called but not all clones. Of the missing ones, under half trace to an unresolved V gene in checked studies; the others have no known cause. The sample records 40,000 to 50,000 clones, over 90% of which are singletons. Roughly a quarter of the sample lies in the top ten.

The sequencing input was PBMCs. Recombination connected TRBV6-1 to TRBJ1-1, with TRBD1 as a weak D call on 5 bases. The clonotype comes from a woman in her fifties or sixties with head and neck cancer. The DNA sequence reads TGTGCCAGCAGTGAAATTTGGCAGGGAGACACTGAAGCTTTCTTT. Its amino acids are CASSEIWQGDTEAFF.